The sequence of this T cell receptor beta chain was determined in a study of PD-L1 blockade in urothelial cancer. This CDR3 region has 16 residues. V dropped 0 bases and J dropped 5; count of bases not matched to a gene: 8. Germline assignment: CDR1 MNHNS and CDR2 SASEGT. Stated time point: pretreatment peripheral blood. Each patient gave between 1 and 8 samples of peripheral blood mononuclear cells, which were collected pretreatment and during treatment. Synthetic TCR analog templates were spiked into each PCR. The data were produced by immunoSEQ multiplex PCR, yet TCRdb's version contains in-frame clones alone and is incomplete. The sample gives 95,000 or so clones, roughly 87% of which show up once; 2% to 2.5% is in the top ten.

The source of this sequence is a man aged 60 to 69 with urothelial cancer. This chain connects TRBV6-1 to TRBJ1-2; 8 nucleotides line up with TRBD1. Sequencing was performed on PBMCs, taken around atezolizumab (anti-PD-L1) treatment. CDR3 in amino acids: CASSEAGPGQDYGYTF. CDR3 bases: TGTGCCAGCAGTGAAGCTGGACCGGGACAGGATTATGGCTACACCTTC.